These 8 T cell receptor beta chains share one sample of origin, sequenced in a study of beta chain features in type 1 diabetes. The isolated RNA, all of it, was reverse transcribed, so expressed TCRB transcripts were what got sequenced. Sequenced by immunoSEQ multiplex PCR; TCRdb stores in-frame clones only, minus some. The sample holds about 360,000 clones, 10% to 15% seen once. The sample consisted of naive CD4+ T cells from blood. Every receptor here comes from a man younger than 30 in good health.

This clone was observed a single time. V usage is TRBV19 and J usage is TRBJ1-1, with TRBD1 as a possible D gene (6 bases). Per germline, CDR1 LNHDA and CDR2 SQIVND (reference sequence). This CDR3 has 13 amino acids. V was shortened by 4 bases and J by 3 bases, with 9 bases between the two germline ends. DNA of the CDR3: TGTGCCAGTAGTACTTCAGGGGACACTGAAGCTTTCTTT. Encoded protein: CASSTSGDTEAFF.

This clone was seen a few times. V is TRBV7-9 and J is TRBJ2-7; tentative D call: TRBD1 (5 bases). The CDR3 extends over 14 amino acids. Per germline, CDR1 SEHNR and CDR2 FQNEAQ (reference sequence). The V end was cut by 3 bases, the J end by 3 bases, with 12 bases between. Here the CDR3 reads CASSFSYRRYEQYF. CDR3 coding DNA: TGTGCCAGCAGCTTTTCCTACAGGCGCTACGAGCAGTACTTC.

This sequence joins TRBV2 and TRBJ1-2, with D perhaps TRBD1 (6 bases). Germline lookup yields CDR1 SNHLY and CDR2 FYNNEI. The CDR3 is 14 residues long. The V and J ends lost 0 bases and 10 bases respectively, with 15 bases between them. CDR3 nucleotide sequence: TGTGCCAGCAGTGAAGCACAGGGAACTTTTGACTACACCTTC. Its protein is CASSEAQGTFDYTF.

The table lists this clone with a few counts. The chain recombines TRBV7-9 with TRBJ2-7; 8 bases agree with TRBD1. The germline V gene encodes CDR1 SEHNR and CDR2 FQNEAQ (reference sequence). The junction had 7 bases not matched to a gene; V was cut back by 5 bases and J by 4 bases. The CDR3 sequence is 14 residues long. The CDR3 coding sequence is TGTGCCAGCAGCCCTGGACAGGGACCGTACGAGCAGTACTTC. Its translation: CASSPGQGPYEQYF.

This clone occurred a few times. CDR3 nucleotide sequence: TGTGCCACCAGCAGGGACCCATGGGGGGGGCAGTTCTTC. This gives the protein CATSRDPWGGQFF. The V and J genes are TRBV15 and TRBJ2-1; 7 bases are a match to TRBD2. CDR1 LNHNV and CDR2 YYDKDF come from the germline V gene (reference sequence). With V trimmed by 3 bases and J by 12 bases, 8 bases remained unmatched. The CDR3 contains 13 residues.

This clone came up a few times. The chain employs TRBV27 and TRBJ2-5; 8 nucleotides agree with TRBD2. Germline CDR1 and CDR2: MNHEY and SMNVEV (reference sequence). The V segment lost 6 bases and the J segment 5 bases; nucleotides outside the gene matches: 8. The CDR3 is 14 residues long. The CDR3 coding sequence is TGTGCCAGCAGCGGACTAGCTGGGGCCGAGACCCAGTACTTC. Residues: CASSGLAGAETQYF.

V and J are TRBV30 and TRBJ1-5; D ambiguous. V was clipped by 2 bases and J by 5 bases, with 10 bases between them. Germline V gene lookup returns CDR1 GTSNPN and CDR2 SVGIG (reference sequence). The CDR3 spans 13 residues. This CDR3 reads CAWSISGDQPQHF. The CDR3 nucleotides are TGTGCCTGGAGTATCTCGGGAGATCAGCCCCAGCATTTT.

The V and J genes are TRBV9 and TRBJ2-1; 12 nucleotides line up with TRBD2. The trim removed 0 bases at V and 10 bases at J, leaving 5 bases unmatched. Germline CDR1 reads SGDLS; CDR2 reads YYNGEE. The CDR3 runs 15 residues. The chain's CDR3 is CASSVEGLAGGEQFF. In DNA, the CDR3 is TGTGCCAGCAGCGTAGAGGGACTAGCGGGCGGAGAGCAGTTCTTC. The variable domain in full, with the rest retrieved from reference TRBV9 and TRBJ2-1, is DSGVTQTPKHLITATGQRVTLRCSPRSGDLSVYWYQQSLDQGLQFLIQYYNGEERAKGNILERFSAQQFPDLHSELNLSSLELGDSALYFCASSVEGLAGGEQFFGPGTRLTVL.